The clone carrying this TCR beta chain was picked up a small number of times. What it recognizes is unknown. The second PCR ran 7 to 11 cycles with a sample-barcoded 5' primer and J-beta primers. Researchers report that a template-switch adaptor with 12 random nucleotides tagged each cDNA molecule. TCRdb re-called the 5' RACE reads through MiXCR, storing one row per CDR3 protein. This table has about a million distinct CDR3 sequences, less than 45% appearing once. Germline V gene sequence: CDR1 MNHEY, CDR2 SVGAGI. The CDR3 runs to 16 residues. This sample is part of a study of blood T cells in healthy people across ages. The overall study: About one barcoded beta molecule per two T cells came from capture by template switching. Findings of the study overall: It was not known whether donors were CMV positive (a possible confounder of expanded clonotype changes).

The clonotype was recovered from a man younger than 30 in good health. This chain links TRBV6-5 with TRBJ2-1; TRBD2 matches 8 bases. The J call may be wrong; the DNA end is better matched by TRBJ2-7. The sample taken for sequencing was blood. CDR3 residues: CASTSPRGGSYNEQYF. CDR3 in DNA: TGTGCCAGCACAAGCCCACGGGGGGGCTCCTACAATGAGCAGTACTTC.